The 27 T cell receptor beta chains presented below share a single source sample, sequenced in a study of cytotoxic CD8 clonotypes in ibrutinib-treated CLL. Sequencing used immunoSEQ multiplex PCR; TCRdb keeps in-frame clones, though not all of them. Of some 170,000 clones in the sample, about 88% were seen once. The sample consisted of PBMCs, taken at disease progression, from a patient treated with ibrutinib. The receptors were gathered from a human donor with chronic lymphocytic leukemia.

The chain carries TRBV27 and TRBJ2-3, with a weak D call TRBD1 (6 bases). This CDR3 region has 14 residues. V lost 8 bases, J lost 3 bases, and 15 bases lay in between. Germline loops: CDR1 MNHEY, CDR2 SMNVEV (reference sequence). Here the CDR3 reads CASRLLGATDTQYF. For the CDR3, the DNA is TGTGCCAGCCGTCTCTTGGGGGCAACAGATACGCAGTATTTT.

The rearrangement links TRBV19 to TRBJ1-2; TRBD1 matches 9 bases. With 6 bases clipped from V and 4 bases from J, the junction kept 9 bases outside the gene matches. The CDR3 has 15 residues. The germline V gene has CDR1 LNHDA and CDR2 SQIVND (reference sequence). The CDR3 loop reads CASSPTGGVIYGYTF. The CDR3 DNA follows: TGTGCCAGTAGCCCTACAGGGGGCGTCATCTATGGCTACACCTTC.

V usage is TRBV11-3 and J usage is TRBJ1-3; D might be TRBD1 (5 bases). V was pared by 0 bases and J by 7 bases, with 13 bases between. Germline V CDR1 and CDR2: SGHNT, YENEEA. The CDR3 is 15 residues long. The CDR3 DNA is TGTGCCAGCAGCTTAGATTCTGGACACGCCAACACCATATATTTT. Translated, it gives CASSLDSGHANTIYF.

The chain has TRBV27 and TRBJ2-7, with D unresolved. The CDR3 totals 14 residues. Trimming took 3 bases from V and 7 from J, leaving 16 bases between them. Germline V lookup: CDR1 MNHEY, CDR2 SMNVEV (reference sequence). In nucleotides, the CDR3 is TGTGCCAGCAGTTTCTACCCAGTGGACGGTGAGCAGTACTTC. It encodes CASSFYPVDGEQYF.

The chain uses TRBV13 and TRBJ1-1; D not resolved. The CDR3 is made up of 12 amino acids. The germline V gene has CDR1 PRHDT and CDR2 FYEKMQ (reference sequence). The V end lost 6 bases, the J end lost 5 bases, and 10 bases lay between the germline ends. DNA of the CDR3: TGTGCCAGCAGTCAAAGACGGACTGAAGCTTTCTTT. It is translated as CASSQRRTEAFF.

The genes are TRBV11-3 and TRBJ2-1, with 9 bases aligning to TRBD1. This CDR3 contains 15 residues. Germline-derived CDR1 and CDR2 are SGHNT and YENEEA. Losses at the gene ends were 1 base for V and 6 bases for J; bases not matched to a gene: 4. The CDR3 coding sequence is TGTGCCAGCAGCTTAGGACAGGGGGAGGGCAATGAGCAGTTCTTC. This encodes CASSLGQGEGNEQFF.

The V gene is TRBV27, the J gene TRBJ1-1; D uncertain. CDR3 length equals 13 residues. Trimming pared 0 bases from V and 4 bases from J, leaving 6 bases between. The germline V gene has CDR1 MNHEY and CDR2 SMNVEV (reference sequence). This CDR3 is CASSLSVATEAFF. In nucleotides, the CDR3 is TGTGCCAGCAGTTTATCGGTGGCCACTGAAGCTTTCTTT.

The CDR3 region has the DNA TGTGCCAGTTCTAACCCCCCGGCGGGAGGGCAAGAGACCCAGTACTTC. It yields the protein CASSNPPAGGQETQYF. V usage is TRBV19 and J usage is TRBJ2-5, with TRBD2 identical over 9 bases. CDR1 is LNHDA, CDR2 SQIVND, per germline (reference sequence). V trimming: 8 bases; J trimming: 2 bases; junction bases outside the gene matches: 12. The CDR3 is 16 residues long.

The chain has TRBV5-4 and TRBJ2-2, with D possibly TRBD1 on 8 matching bases. Germline values: CDR1 SGHNT, CDR2 YYREEE (reference sequence). The ends were cut back, 4 bases at V and 7 bases at J, with 14 bases in the middle. The CDR3 runs 14 residues. CDR3: CASSLTGGGGELFF. CDR3 bases: TGTGCCAGCAGCCTTACAGGGGGGGGCGGGGAGCTGTTTTTT.

This clone appeared once. The gene calls are TRBV28 and TRBJ2-7; D remains ambiguous. The CDR3 length is 10 residues. The V gene's germline CDR1 is MDHEN and CDR2 SYDVKM. The germline V and J ends were trimmed by 10 bases and 4 bases, with 8 bases remaining between them. The CDR3 sequence is CATKVYEQYF. DNA of the CDR3: TGTGCCACCAAGGTATACGAGCAGTACTTC.

This rearrangement joins TRBV5-1 to TRBJ2-5; possible D gene TRBD1, 6 bases. Trimming left V 4 bases short and J 4 bases short, with 14 bases between. The CDR3 has 14 amino acids. Germline lookup yields CDR1 SGHRS and CDR2 YFSETQ. CDR3 sequence (DNA): TGCGCCAGCAGCCCCACAGGGTACGGAGAGACCCAGTACTTC. It is translated as CASSPTGYGETQYF.

The V and J genes are TRBV28 and TRBJ2-1; 9 bases fit TRBD1. Germline CDR1 MDHEN, CDR2 SYDVKM. V gave up 1 base and J gave up 5 bases; unmatched junction bases: 6. The CDR3 length is 16 residues. The CDR3 protein is CASSLLGTGRNNEQFF. CDR3 coding DNA: TGTGCCAGCAGTTTATTGGGGACAGGGAGGAACAATGAGCAGTTCTTC. The full variable domain, with the rest looked up from reference TRBV28 and TRBJ2-1, is DVKVTQSSRYLVKRTGEKVFLECVQDMDHENMFWYRQDPGLGLRLIYFSYDVKMKEKGDIPEGYSVSREKKERFSLILESASTNQTSMYLCASSLLGTGRNNEQFFGPGTRLTVL.

The chain couples TRBV15 to TRBJ1-2, with D perhaps matching TRBD1 (5 bases). The V end lost 1 base, the J end lost 6 bases, and 9 bases lay between the germline ends. Germline CDR1 LNHNV, CDR2 YYDKDF (reference sequence). This CDR3 has 13 amino acids. CDR3 nucleotide sequence: TGTGCCACCAGCAGAGTCAGGGTAGATGGCTACACCTTC. It codes for CATSRVRVDGYTF.

On this clone: This same CDR3 is encoded by further DNA sequences in the sample. J is TRBJ2-7 and V is TRBV5-1, with 9 bases lining up with TRBD1. The CDR3 totals 15 residues. Looked up from germline, CDR1 is SGHRS and CDR2 is YFSETQ. With V trimmed by 0 bases and J by 6 bases, 7 bases remained unmatched. CDR3: CASSLGGGQGGEQYF. In DNA form, the CDR3 reads TGCGCCAGCAGCTTGGGAGGGGGACAGGGTGGCGAGCAGTACTTC.

The V gene is TRBV9, the J gene TRBJ1-1; no firm D call. Trimming took 1 base from V and 0 from J, leaving 13 bases between them. CDR1 is SGDLS and CDR2 is YYNGEE in the germline V gene. The CDR3 runs to 16 residues. CDR3: CASSVLPRGMNTEAFF. Here the CDR3 DNA reads TGTGCCAGCAGCGTACTCCCCCGAGGGATGAACACTGAAGCTTTCTTT.

This clone has just a few counts. This chain links TRBV6-1 with TRBJ1-1; D remains unclear. This CDR3 has 12 residues. V lost 2 bases to trimming and J lost 6 bases, with 7 bases between them. The V gene's germline CDR1 is MNHNS and CDR2 SASEGT. The CDR3 sequence: CASSERVAEAFF. The CDR3 region has the DNA TGTGCCAGCAGTGAACGAGTCGCTGAAGCTTTCTTT.

CDR3 DNA: TGTGCCAGCTCACCATCGGGACTAGCGGGAGTAGTGGGTAACTACGAGCAGTACTTC. Translating it yields CASSPSGLAGVVGNYEQYF. V is TRBV18 and J is TRBJ2-7; 14 positions agree with TRBD2. Germline V gene lookup returns CDR1 KGHSH and CDR2 LQKENI. Trimming cost V 2 bases and J 3 bases; bases outside gene matches: 12. The CDR3 is 19 amino acids.

As regards this clone: The sample carries other DNA sequences with the same CDR3. J is TRBJ1-2 and V is TRBV18; the D is unclear. The V gene lost 3 bases and the J gene lost 5 bases, with 4 bases spanning the gap. The CDR3 covers 11 residues. CDR1 and CDR2 (germline): KGHSH, LQKENI. The CDR3 region has the DNA TGTGCCAGCTCACCCGATTATGGCTACACCTTC. Protein product: CASSPDYGYTF.

This sequence joins TRBV5-4 and TRBJ2-7, with TRBD2 identical over 10 bases. Germline CDR1 is SGHNT and CDR2 is YYREEE (reference sequence). This CDR3 spans 15 amino acids. Trimming cost V 2 bases and J 2 bases; bases outside gene matches: 4. This chain's CDR3 is CASSFTSGVAYEQYF. CDR3 DNA sequence: TGTGCCAGCAGCTTTACTAGCGGGGTAGCCTACGAGCAGTACTTC.

The rearrangement links TRBV28 to TRBJ2-5; D might be TRBD2 (5 bases). This CDR3 is built from 14 residues. Germline loops: CDR1 MDHEN, CDR2 SYDVKM. V lost 3 bases and J lost 5, with 13 bases in between. The CDR3 here is CASSFPPGSETQYF. The CDR3 DNA is TGTGCCAGCAGTTTCCCTCCGGGGTCGGAGACCCAGTACTTC.

This clone has only a few counts. The rearrangement uses TRBV10-2 and TRBJ2-1; D perhaps matches TRBD1 (6 bases). This CDR3 spans 14 amino acids. Germline V gene data show CDR1 as WSHSY and CDR2 as SAAADI. Trimming left V 6 bases short and J 5 bases short, with 14 bases between. As DNA, the CDR3 is TGCGCCAGCAGCCTTACAGGGTCCAACAATGAGCAGTTCTTC. Protein product: CASSLTGSNNEQFF.

This chain uses TRBV27 with TRBJ2-1; 8 nucleotides agree with TRBD2. J gave up 2 bases and V 3 bases, and 3 bases lay outside the gene matches. The CDR3 totals 15 residues. CDR1 MNHEY and CDR2 SMNVEV come from the germline V gene (reference sequence). CDR3 nucleotide sequence: TGTGCCAGCAGTTTTGCCGGGAGGGCCTACAATGAGCAGTTCTTC. This gives the protein CASSFAGRAYNEQFF.

This clone appeared once. J is TRBJ2-3 and V is TRBV5-1; D uncertain. The germline V gene has CDR1 SGHRS and CDR2 YFSETQ. The CDR3 has 14 residues. V shed 0 bases and J shed 1 base, with 6 bases lying between them. The CDR3 sequence is CASSLEGRTDTQYF. The CDR3 DNA reads as TGCGCCAGCAGCTTGGAGGGTCGCACAGATACGCAGTATTTT.

CDR3 in amino acids: CAWSVAGLAGVAEQFF. The CDR3, as DNA: TGTGCCTGGAGTGTAGCCGGACTAGCGGGAGTGGCTGAGCAGTTCTTC. The chain has TRBV30 and TRBJ2-1; TRBD2 agrees at 13 bases. Trimming took 0 bases from V and 9 from J; bases not matched to a gene: 8. The CDR3 consists of 16 residues. CDR1 and CDR2 from the germline V gene are GTSNPN and SVGIG (reference sequence).

V gene TRBV15 combines with J gene TRBJ1-3; tentatively, D is TRBD1 (5 bases). V was shortened by 1 base and J by 2 bases, with 15 bases between the two germline ends. The CDR3 has 17 amino acids. CDR1 is LNHNV, CDR2 YYDKDF, per germline (reference sequence). For the CDR3, the DNA is TGTGCCACCAGCAGAGTTCGGGGGTCCGTCACTGGAAACACCATATATTTT. It specifies CATSRVRGSVTGNTIYF.

The chain has TRBV5-1 and TRBJ2-7; no clear D. Trimming took 1 base from V and 3 from J, leaving 14 bases between them. This CDR3 is built from 15 residues. Germline assignment: CDR1 SGHRS and CDR2 YFSETQ. The CDR3 spells CASSLWAVSSYEQYF. CDR3 in DNA: TGCGCCAGCAGCTTGTGGGCGGTTTCAAGCTACGAGCAGTACTTC.

The genes are TRBV11-3 and TRBJ2-1; D ambiguous. Trimming shortened V by 0 bases and J by 4 bases, and 4 bases separated the two germline ends. Germline values: CDR1 SGHNT, CDR2 YENEEA. The length of the CDR3 is 13 residues. The CDR3 loop is CASSLELYNEQFF. Here the CDR3 DNA reads TGTGCCAGCAGCTTAGAACTGTACAATGAGCAGTTCTTC.